This passage covers 5 T cell receptor beta chains from one sample sequenced in a study of blood T cell repertoires in COVID-19. Profiled with immunoSEQ multiplex PCR; TCRdb holds only in-frame clones, not every one. The data show a few hundred thousand clones, 80% to 90% seen once. Material: peripheral blood. Every receptor here comes from a young man with acute or convalescent COVID-19.

The V and J genes are TRBV2 and TRBJ1-5; 7 nucleotides line up with TRBD1. With V trimmed by 6 bases and J by 3 bases, 11 bases remained unmatched. Germline loops: CDR1 SNHLY, CDR2 FYNNEI. The CDR3 totals 16 residues. The CDR3 bases are TGTGCCAGCAGCTCTCCTCCCGGGACAGTCAATCAGCCCCAGCATTTT. Residues: CASSSPPGTVNQPQHF.

The chain couples TRBV19 to TRBJ2-7; 9 positions match TRBD1. J gave up 3 bases and V 5 bases, and 5 bases lay outside the gene matches. There are 14 residues in the CDR3. Per the germline V gene, CDR1 is LNHDA and CDR2 is SQIVND (reference sequence). CDR3 in DNA: TGTGCCAGTAGTCCAAGGACAGGGGTCTACGAGCAGTACTTC. It codes for CASSPRTGVYEQYF.

The V and J genes are TRBV9 and TRBJ1-5, with TRBD1 matching over 8 bases. The CDR3 spans 17 residues. In germline, CDR1 is SGDLS, CDR2 YYNGEE. V dropped 3 bases and J dropped 0; count of bases not matched to a gene: 8. The DNA of the CDR3 is TGTGCCAGCAGCGCGGACAGGGAGGCTAATAGCAATCAGCCCCAGCATTTT. Translating it yields CASSADREANSNQPQHF.

The V call is TRBV3-1 (or the pseudogene TRBV3-2), the J call TRBJ2-6; unclear D gene. CDR1 and CDR2 (germline): LGHDT, YNNKEL (reference sequence). The CDR3 is made up of 14 amino acids. Trimming took off 4 bases at V and 1 base at J, with 5 bases between the two ends. CDR3 sequence reads: CASSLLSGANVLTF. CDR3 coding DNA: TGTGCCAGCAGCCTCTTATCTGGGGCCAACGTCCTGACTTTC.

The V call is TRBV30, the J call TRBJ2-7; D might be TRBD2 (6 bases). Per germline, CDR1 GTSNPN and CDR2 SVGIG (reference sequence). The CDR3 has 14 residues. The V end was cut by 2 bases, the J end by 4 bases, with 15 bases between. DNA for the CDR3: TGTGCCTGGAGTACGGGACTTACTCCTTACGAGCAGTACTTC. The encoded protein is CAWSTGLTPYEQYF.